The 9 T cell receptor beta chains listed next were all sequenced from one sample in a study of cytomegalovirus exposure and HLA in healthy donors (dated by TCRdb to 2016 to 2017). Library generation was performed with the immunoSEQ multiplex PCR assay. For the multiplex PCR, a mixture combining 60 forward primers for TCR Vbeta segments and 13 reverse primers for TCR Jbeta segments was used. In TCRdb, the immuneACCESS table is reduced to in-frame sequences with V and J assigned. These tables do not hold every clone; where another copy was compared, an unresolved V gene accounts for under half, and the others remain unexplained. For this sample, the table gives tens of thousands of clones. The biggest ten clones account for around 2.2% of the sample. The sample comprised PBMCs. The receptors come from a middle-aged woman in good health and CMV-seronegative.

The chain combines TRBV6-1 with TRBJ2-7, with TRBD2 identical over 7 bases. Unmatched junction bases numbered 7, after V lost 3 bases and J lost 2 bases. Germline CDR1 MNHNS, CDR2 SASEGT. The CDR3 runs 15 residues. CDR3 coding DNA: TGTGCCAGCAGTGAGGTAGCGGGTAGCGCCTACGAGCAGTACTTC. It translates to CASSEVAGSAYEQYF.

This chain uses TRBV4-2 with TRBJ1-1, with unresolved D. Per the germline V gene, CDR1 is LGHNA and CDR2 is YNFKEQ. The CDR3 consists of 15 residues. The V end lost 3 bases, the J end lost 1 base, and 12 bases lay between the germline ends. In nucleotides, the CDR3 is TGTGCCAGCAGCCAGGTGGCTGGTGGGAACACTGAAGCTTTCTTT. Protein product: CASSQVAGGNTEAFF.

V is TRBV6-1 and J is TRBJ1-5; D is possibly TRBD1 (6 bases). The germline gives CDR1 MNHNS, CDR2 SASEGT. V was clipped by 4 bases and J by 6 bases, with 10 bases between them. This CDR3 is built from 13 residues. CDR3 bases: TGTGCCAGCAGTGGAACAGGGATTCAGCCCCAGCATTTT. Translating gives CASSGTGIQPQHF.

The chain is built from TRBV4-3 and TRBJ2-2, with 10 bases fitting TRBD2. V dropped 4 bases and J dropped 8; count of bases not matched to a gene: 1. CDR1 is LGHNA, CDR2 YSLEER, per germline. The CDR3 contains 13 residues. CDR3 in DNA: TGCGCCAGCAGCCTAGCGGGGGGAGGGGAGCTGTTTTTT. Its protein product is CASSLAGGGELFF.

A remark on this clone: Other DNA sequences in the sample encode the same CDR3. V is TRBV9 and J is TRBJ2-7, with 7 bases fitting TRBD2. Trimming cost V 3 bases and J 2 bases; bases outside gene matches: 5. This CDR3 has 14 residues. Germline-derived CDR1 and CDR2 are SGDLS and YYNGEE. The CDR3 nucleotides read TGTGCCAGCAGCGCAATCGCGGGGGCCTACGAGCAGTACTTC. It codes for CASSAIAGAYEQYF. Looking up the rest from reference TRBV9 and TRBJ2-7 gives the full variable domain: DSGVTQTPKHLITATGQRVTLRCSPRSGDLSVYWYQQSLDQGLQFLIQYYNGEERAKGNILERFSAQQFPDLHSELNLSSLELGDSALYFCASSAIAGAYEQYFGPGTRLTVT.

The chain joins TRBV30 to TRBJ1-3; TRBD1 is a possible D gene (5 bases). This CDR3 is built from 14 residues. Per the germline V gene, CDR1 is GTSNPN and CDR2 is SVGIG (reference sequence). Trimming took off 1 base at V and 3 bases at J, with 10 bases between the two ends. The CDR3 DNA reads TGTGCCTGGAGTGGGGACTTAGGTGGAAACACCATATATTTT. The encoded protein is CAWSGDLGGNTIYF.

The J gene is TRBJ1-1, the V gene TRBV2, with 8 bases lining up with TRBD1. Unmatched junction bases numbered 7, after V lost 5 bases and J lost 5 bases. CDR3 length: 14 residues. Germline V lookup: CDR1 SNHLY, CDR2 FYNNEI. CDR3 loop: CASSIDRGRTEAFF. The CDR3 DNA sequence: TGTGCCAGCAGTATAGACAGGGGAAGGACTGAAGCTTTCTTT.

The chain joins TRBV5-5 to TRBJ2-7; 11 nucleotides align to TRBD1. The junction had 7 bases not matched to a gene; V was cut back by 4 bases and J by 7 bases. CDR1 is SGHKS and CDR2 is YYEKEE in the germline V gene (reference sequence). This CDR3 is 14 amino acids long. In DNA, the CDR3 is TGTGCCAGCAGCCATGGGACAGGGGGAGGTGAGCAGTACTTC. This encodes CASSHGTGGGEQYF.

The gene calls are TRBV5-5 and TRBJ2-7; 13 nucleotides agree with TRBD2. Trimming took 2 bases from V and 4 from J; bases not matched to a gene: 3. Germline V gene lookup returns CDR1 SGHKS and CDR2 YYEKEE (reference sequence). This CDR3 has 15 amino acids. CDR3: CASSFRLAGGYEQYF. CDR3 bases: TGTGCCAGCAGCTTTAGACTAGCGGGAGGTTACGAGCAGTACTTC.